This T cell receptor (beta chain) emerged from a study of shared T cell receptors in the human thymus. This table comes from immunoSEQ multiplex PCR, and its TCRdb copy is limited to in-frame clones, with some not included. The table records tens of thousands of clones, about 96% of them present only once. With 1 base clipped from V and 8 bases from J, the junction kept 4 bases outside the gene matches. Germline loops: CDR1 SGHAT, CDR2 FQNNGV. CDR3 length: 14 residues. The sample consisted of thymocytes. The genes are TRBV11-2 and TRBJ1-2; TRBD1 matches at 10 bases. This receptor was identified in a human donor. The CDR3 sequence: CASSLGQGAEGYTF. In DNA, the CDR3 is TGTGCCAGCAGCTTAGGACAGGGGGCGGAAGGCTACACCTTC.